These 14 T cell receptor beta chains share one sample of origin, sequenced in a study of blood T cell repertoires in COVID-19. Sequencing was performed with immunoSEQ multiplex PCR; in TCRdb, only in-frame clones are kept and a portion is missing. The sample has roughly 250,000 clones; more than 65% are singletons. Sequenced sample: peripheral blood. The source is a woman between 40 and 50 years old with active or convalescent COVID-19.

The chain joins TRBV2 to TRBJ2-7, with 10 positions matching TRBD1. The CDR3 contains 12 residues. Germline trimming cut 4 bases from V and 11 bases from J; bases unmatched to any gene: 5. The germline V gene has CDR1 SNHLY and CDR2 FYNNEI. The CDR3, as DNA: TGTGCCAGCAGTGTGGGACAGGGGAGGGAGTACTTC. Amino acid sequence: CASSVGQGREYF.

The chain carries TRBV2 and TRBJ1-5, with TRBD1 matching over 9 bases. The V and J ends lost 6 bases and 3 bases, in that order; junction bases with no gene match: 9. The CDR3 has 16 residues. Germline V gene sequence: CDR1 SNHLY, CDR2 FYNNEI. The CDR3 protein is CASSAPGQGSNQPQHF. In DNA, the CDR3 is TGTGCCAGCAGCGCTCCGGGACAGGGTTCCAATCAGCCCCAGCATTTT. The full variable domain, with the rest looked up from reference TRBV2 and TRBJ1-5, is EPEVTQTPSHQVTQMGQEVILRCVPISNHLYFYWYRQILGQKVEFLVSFYNNEISEKSEIFDDQFSVERPDGSNFTLKIRSTKLEDSAMYFCASSAPGQGSNQPQHFGDGTRLSIL.

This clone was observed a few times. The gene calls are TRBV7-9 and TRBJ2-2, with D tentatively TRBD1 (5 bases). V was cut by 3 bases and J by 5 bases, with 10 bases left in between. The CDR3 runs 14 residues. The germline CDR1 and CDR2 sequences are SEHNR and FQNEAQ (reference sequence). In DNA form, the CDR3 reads TGTGCCAGCAGCTTCATCAGGGATACCGGGGAGCTGTTTTTT. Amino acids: CASSFIRDTGELFF.

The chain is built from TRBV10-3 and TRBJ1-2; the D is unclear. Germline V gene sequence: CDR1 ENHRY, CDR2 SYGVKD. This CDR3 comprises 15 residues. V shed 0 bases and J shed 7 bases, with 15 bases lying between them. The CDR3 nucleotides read TGTGCCATCAGTGAGTCGGCTGCGGGAAATCTTGGCTACACCTTC. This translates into CAISESAAGNLGYTF.

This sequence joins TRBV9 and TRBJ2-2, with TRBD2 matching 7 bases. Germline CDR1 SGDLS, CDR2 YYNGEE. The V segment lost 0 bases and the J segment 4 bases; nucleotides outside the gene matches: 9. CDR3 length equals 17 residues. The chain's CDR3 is CASSVALTSWSTGELFF. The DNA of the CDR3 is TGTGCCAGCAGCGTAGCCCTGACTAGCTGGAGCACCGGGGAGCTGTTTTTT.

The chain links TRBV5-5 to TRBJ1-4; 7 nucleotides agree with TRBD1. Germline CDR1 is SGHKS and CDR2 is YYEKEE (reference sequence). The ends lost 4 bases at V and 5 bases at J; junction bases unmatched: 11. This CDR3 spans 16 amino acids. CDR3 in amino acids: CASSRPPGQQNEKLFF. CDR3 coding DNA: TGTGCCAGCAGCAGACCGCCGGGACAGCAAAATGAAAAACTGTTTTTT.

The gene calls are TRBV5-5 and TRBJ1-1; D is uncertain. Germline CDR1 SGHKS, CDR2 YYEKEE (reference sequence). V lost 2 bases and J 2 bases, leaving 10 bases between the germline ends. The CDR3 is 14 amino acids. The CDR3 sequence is CASSFGLYNTEAFF. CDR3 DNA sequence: TGTGCCAGCAGCTTCGGACTCTACAACACTGAAGCTTTCTTT.

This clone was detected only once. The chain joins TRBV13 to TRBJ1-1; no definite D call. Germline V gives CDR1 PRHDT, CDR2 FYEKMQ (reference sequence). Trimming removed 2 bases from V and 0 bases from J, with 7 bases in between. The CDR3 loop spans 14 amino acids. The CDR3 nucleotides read TGTGCCAGCAGCTTATCAGGTCTGAACACTGAAGCTTTCTTT. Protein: CASSLSGLNTEAFF. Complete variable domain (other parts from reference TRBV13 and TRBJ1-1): AAGVIQSPRHLIKEKRETATLKCYPIPRHDTVYWYQQGPGQDPQFLISFYEKMQSDKGSIPDRFSAQQFSDYHSELNMSSLELGDSALYFCASSLSGLNTEAFFGQGTRLTVV.

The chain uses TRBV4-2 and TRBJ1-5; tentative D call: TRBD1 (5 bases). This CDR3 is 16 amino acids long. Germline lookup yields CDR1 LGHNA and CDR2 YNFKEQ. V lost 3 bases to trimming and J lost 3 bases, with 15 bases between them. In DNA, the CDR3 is TGTGCCAGCAGCCACACCTCGACAGAATTCAATCAGCCCCAGCATTTT. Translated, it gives CASSHTSTEFNQPQHF.

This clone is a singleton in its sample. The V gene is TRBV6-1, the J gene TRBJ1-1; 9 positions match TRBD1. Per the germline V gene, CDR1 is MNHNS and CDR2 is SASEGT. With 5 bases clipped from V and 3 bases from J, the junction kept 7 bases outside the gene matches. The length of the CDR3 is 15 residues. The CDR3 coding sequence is TGTGCCAGCAGTTCATCCGGGACAGGGTACACTGAAGCTTTCTTT. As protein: CASSSSGTGYTEAFF.

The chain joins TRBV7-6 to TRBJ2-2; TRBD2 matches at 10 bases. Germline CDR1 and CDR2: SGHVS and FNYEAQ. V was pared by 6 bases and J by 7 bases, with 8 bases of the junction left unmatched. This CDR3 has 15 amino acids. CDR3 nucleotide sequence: TGTGCCAGCAGAAAAACTAGCGGGGCAGGCGGGGAGCTGTTTTTT. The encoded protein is CASRKTSGAGGELFF.

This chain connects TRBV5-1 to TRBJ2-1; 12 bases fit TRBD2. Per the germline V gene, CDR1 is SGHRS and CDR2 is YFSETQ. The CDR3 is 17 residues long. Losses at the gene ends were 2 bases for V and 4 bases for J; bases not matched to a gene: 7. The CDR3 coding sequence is TGCGCCAGCAGCTTACCGACTAGCGGGGGAACTTACAATGAGCAGTTCTTC. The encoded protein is CASSLPTSGGTYNEQFF.

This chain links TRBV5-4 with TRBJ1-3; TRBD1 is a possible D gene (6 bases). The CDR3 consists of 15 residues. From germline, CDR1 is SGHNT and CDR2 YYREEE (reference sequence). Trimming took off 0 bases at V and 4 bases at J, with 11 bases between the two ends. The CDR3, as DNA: TGTGCCAGCAGCTTGGAGCAGGGGATAGGAAACACCATATATTTT. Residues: CASSLEQGIGNTIYF.

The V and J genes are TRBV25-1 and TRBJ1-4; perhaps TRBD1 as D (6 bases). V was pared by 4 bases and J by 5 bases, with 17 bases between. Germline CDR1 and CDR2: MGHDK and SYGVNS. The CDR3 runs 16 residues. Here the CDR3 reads CASSARGGGLNEKLFF. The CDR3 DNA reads TGTGCCAGCAGTGCCCGAGGGGGGGGATTAAATGAAAAACTGTTTTTT. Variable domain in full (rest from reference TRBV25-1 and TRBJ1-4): EADIYQTPRYLVIGTGKKITLECSQTMGHDKMYWYQQDPGMELHLIHYSYGVNSTEKGDLSSESTVSRIRTEHFPLTLESARPSHTSQYLCASSARGGGLNEKLFFGSGTQLSVL.